Each of the 4 T cell receptor beta chains below was sequenced from the same sample in a study of cytomegalovirus exposure and HLA in healthy donors. Profiling relied on immunoSEQ multiplex PCR, and the TCRdb table lists in-frame clones only, not all of them. The sample has fewer than 150,000 clones; about 88% are singletons. The sample was PBMCs. Source of these receptors: a man aged 18 to 30 in good health and CMV-seropositive.

The chain recombines TRBV13 with TRBJ1-3; 8 bases are shared with TRBD1. The germline V gene has CDR1 PRHDT and CDR2 FYEKMQ (reference sequence). The CDR3 totals 14 residues. V shed 6 bases and J 3 bases; nucleotides not matched to a gene: 4. The CDR3 region has the DNA TGTGCCAGCAGAAGGACAGGGAGTGGAAACACCATATATTTT. Protein: CASRRTGSGNTIYF.

This clone turned up a few times. The chain carries TRBV2 and TRBJ2-7, with a tentative D call TRBD1 (5 bases). With 3 bases removed from V and 7 bases from J, the gap between germline ends came to 10 bases. The CDR3 contains 12 residues. From germline, CDR1 is SNHLY and CDR2 FYNNEI. DNA of the CDR3: TGTGCCAGCAGTGAGGCAGGGAAGGAGCAGTACTTC. It yields the protein CASSEAGKEQYF.

This rearrangement joins TRBV29-1 to TRBJ1-2; 7 bases align to TRBD1. Looked up from germline, CDR1 is SQVTM and CDR2 is ANQGSEA. V lost 1 base to trimming and J lost 6 bases; unmatched junction nucleotides: 5. This CDR3 is 13 amino acids long. The DNA for the CDR3 is TGCAGCGTTGAAGGAAGGGGGCGCGATGGCTACACCTTC. Amino acid sequence: CSVEGRGRDGYTF.

The rearrangement uses TRBV6-1 and TRBJ2-5; D is uncertain. From germline, CDR1 is MNHNS and CDR2 SASEGT. This CDR3 region has 15 residues. The V gene lost 1 base and the J gene lost 5 bases, with 14 bases spanning the gap. The CDR3 DNA reads TGTGCCAGCAGTGAAGGAAGTTCCCTTCGGGAGACCCAGTACTTC. Its protein is CASSEGSSLRETQYF.